Listed below are T cell receptor beta chains from one sample, sequenced in a study of blood T cells in healthy people across ages. TCRdb reprocessed the 5' RACE reads with MiXCR, giving one entry per CDR3 protein. The sample has 920,000 or so distinct CDR3 sequences; more than 35% are singletons. Sequenced material: blood. These receptors originate from a woman aged 60-70 years in good health. The CDR3 runs from the conserved cysteine through the conserved F or W. A D gene is named only where the DNA matches it firmly. Rows may omit the clone size; those that give it use once, few, many or a size class.

D	J	size	V	CDR3	DNA
TRBD2	TRBJ2-3	few	TRBV28	CASSLGTSVADTQYF	TGTGCCAGCAGTTTGGGGACTAGCGTTGCGGATACGCAGTATTTT
TRBD1	TRBJ1-2	many	TRBV6-5	CASSYRGQGSYGYTF	TGTGCCAGCAGTTATCGCGGACAGGGGAGCTATGGCTACACCTTC
TRBD1	TRBJ1-5	few	TRBV13	CASGQGPNQPQHF	TGTGCCAGCGGACAGGGCCCCAATCAGCCCCAGCATTTT
TRBD2	TRBJ2-1	few	TRBV12-3/TRBV12-4	CASSLGTSWANEQFF	TGTGCCAGCAGTCTCGGGACTAGTTGGGCCAATGAGCAGTTCTTC
TRBD1	TRBJ2-7	.	TRBV28	CASRAGTGRSDEQYF	TGTGCCAGCAGGGCCGGGACAGGGAGGTCCGACGAGCAGTACTTC
TRBD1	TRBJ2-7	once	TRBV7-9	CASSLRRTGSYNEQYF	TGTGCCAGCAGCTTAAGACGGACAGGCTCCTACAATGAGCAGTACTTC
.	TRBJ2-1	few	TRBV6-1	CASSAPANEQFF	TGTGCCAGCAGTGCACCAGCGAATGAGCAGTTCTTC
.	TRBJ2-6	.	TRBV15	CATSRDQGAGANVLTF	TGTGCCACCAGCAGAGATCAAGGGGCCGGGGCCAACGTCCTGACTTTC
.	TRBJ2-5	few	TRBV20-1	CSARTWETQYF	TGCAGTGCCAGGACGTGGGAGACCCAGTACTTC
.	TRBJ2-7	.	TRBV6-5	CASSYPGPYNEQYF	TGTGCCAGCAGTTATCCGGGACCCTACAATGAGCAGTACTTC
TRBD2	TRBJ2-7	.	TRBV6-7	CASSYSSSSGRVYEQYF	TGTGCCAGCAGTTACTCGAGTTCTAGCGGGAGGGTCTACGAGCAGTACTTC
.	TRBJ2-7	.	TRBV20-1	CSARGARIIEQYF	TGCAGTGCTAGAGGCGCCAGGATAATCGAGCAGTACTTC
TRBD2	TRBJ2-1	.	TRBV11-2	CASSPIAGGFLNEQFF	TGTGCCAGCAGTCCCATAGCGGGAGGGTTCCTCAATGAGCAGTTCTTC
.	TRBJ2-3	few	TRBV6-5	CASTQPSRFPDTQYF	TGTGCCAGCACCCAGCCCAGCCGGTTCCCAGATACGCAGTATTTT
TRBD2	TRBJ2-3	few	TRBV7-8	CASSAGTSVSSTDTQYF	TGTGCCAGCAGCGCCGGGACTAGCGTTTCTAGCACAGATACGCAGTATTTT
.	TRBJ2-3	.	TRBV7-6	CASSFRESDTQYF	TGTGCCAGCAGCTTCCGGGAGTCAGATACGCAGTATTTT
TRBD1	TRBJ2-1	few	TRBV29-1	CSVVDRGSSYNEQFF	TGCAGCGTCGTAGACAGGGGGAGCTCCTACAATGAGCAGTTCTTC
.	TRBJ2-1	once	TRBV6-5	CASRFADSSYNEQFF	TGTGCCAGCAGATTCGCGGACAGCTCCTACAATGAGCAGTTCTTC
.	TRBJ2-3	.	TRBV6-6	CASTPVGQDTQYF	TGTGCCAGCACCCCTGTGGGGCAGGATACGCAGTATTTT
.	TRBJ2-6	.	TRBV7-9	CASSSTAGLTGANVLTF	TGTGCCAGCAGCTCGACCGCAGGGTTAACTGGGGCCAACGTCCTGACTTTC
.	TRBJ2-1	few	TRBV5-1	CASSLAASYNEQFF	TGCGCCAGCAGCTTGGCGGCGTCCTACAATGAGCAGTTCTTC
.	TRBJ2-7	many	TRBV7-7	CASSLAAGYYEQYF	TGTGCCAGCAGCTTAGCGGCAGGGTACTACGAGCAGTACTTC
.	TRBJ2-1	.	TRBV24-1	CATSEAKGGDNEQFF	TGTGCCACCAGTGAGGCCAAAGGGGGGGACAATGAGCAGTTCTTC
TRBD2	TRBJ2-7	.	TRBV15	CATGERASGSYEQYF	TGTGCCACCGGAGAAAGGGCTAGCGGGAGTTACGAGCAGTACTTC
TRBD1	TRBJ2-5	.	TRBV5-1	CASHPRGLQETQYF	TGCGCCAGCCATCCGAGGGGGCTCCAAGAGACCCAGTACTTC
TRBD2	TRBJ2-1	few	TRBV11-1	CASSFSGSYDEQFF	TGTGCCAGCAGCTTTAGCGGGAGTTACGATGAGCAGTTCTTC
TRBD1	TRBJ2-1	few	TRBV5-1	CASGAQTGSNEQFF	TGCGCCAGCGGGGCCCAGACAGGGAGCAATGAGCAGTTCTTC
.	TRBJ1-5	.	TRBV20-1	CSAREGGPQHF	TGCAGTGCTCGGGAAGGTGGGCCCCAGCATTTT
TRBD2	TRBJ2-1	.	TRBV28	CASRLANNNEQFF	TGTGCCAGCAGACTAGCGAATAACAATGAGCAGTTCTTC
TRBD2	TRBJ2-2	.	TRBV27	CASSLLGTSGSLNTGELFF	TGTGCCAGCAGTTTACTCGGGACTAGCGGGTCCCTGAACACCGGGGAGCTGTTTTTT
.	TRBJ2-1	.	TRBV15	CATSRDLGEQFF	TGTGCCACCAGCAGAGATTTGGGTGAGCAGTTCTTC
TRBD2	TRBJ2-3	few	TRBV20-1	CSASGEGTSLDDTQYF	TGCAGTGCGAGTGGGGAGGGGACTAGCCTTGATGATACGCAGTATTTT
TRBD2	TRBJ2-4	few	TRBV2	CASIAGTSGRNIQYF	TGTGCCAGCATTGCCGGGACTAGCGGGAGGAACATTCAGTACTTC
TRBD2	TRBJ2-5	few	TRBV29-1	CSVEELAGAQYF	TGCAGCGTTGAAGAACTAGCGGGAGCACAGTACTTC
.	TRBJ1-1	.	TRBV6-2/TRBV6-3	CASKEGTEAFF	TGTGCCAGCAAGGAGGGGACTGAAGCTTTCTTT
.	TRBJ2-7	.	TRBV11-2	CASRRGAISYEQYF	TGTGCCAGCAGAAGGGGAGCGATATCCTACGAGCAGTACTTC
.	TRBJ2-4	.	TRBV27	CASSLGQADIQYF	TGTGCCAGCAGTTTAGGGCAGGCGGACATTCAGTACTTC
TRBD1	TRBJ2-5	.	TRBV29-1	CSVDGTGGAKTQYF	TGCAGCGTCGATGGGACAGGGGGCGCGAAGACCCAGTACTTC
TRBD2	TRBJ2-1	few	TRBV7-8	CASSSGTSGRDEQFF	TGTGCCAGCAGTTCTGGGACTAGCGGGAGGGATGAGCAGTTCTTC
.	TRBJ2-1	.	TRBV4-1	CASSQQIEGQQFF	TGCGCCAGCAGCCAACAAATCGAGGGACAGCAGTTCTTC
TRBD1	TRBJ2-7	.	TRBV18	CASSPVGQGGGYEQYF	TGTGCCAGCTCACCAGTTGGACAGGGAGGCGGTTACGAGCAGTACTTC
TRBD1	TRBJ2-7	.	TRBV12-3/TRBV12-4	CASSPRQGREQYF	TGTGCCAGCAGTCCCCGACAGGGTCGCGAGCAGTACTTC
TRBD1	TRBJ1-4	many	TRBV30	CAWSGQGSNEKLFF	TGTGCCTGGAGTGGACAGGGCTCTAATGAAAAACTGTTTTTT
.	TRBJ2-7	.	TRBV20-1	CSARSAEHYEQYF	TGCAGTGCTAGATCAGCGGAACATTACGAGCAGTACTTC
.	TRBJ2-3	few	TRBV20-1	CSARGGAARADTQYF	TGCAGTGCTAGGGGGGGGGCGGCCCGAGCAGATACGCAGTATTTT
.	TRBJ2-1	few	TRBV21-1	CASSKDRQGGNEQFF	TGTGCCAGCAGCAAAGATCGGCAGGGGGGCAATGAGCAGTTCTTC
TRBD2	TRBJ2-1	few	TRBV3-1	CASSRTSGRDWDEQFF	TGTGCCAGCAGCCGGACTAGCGGGAGGGATTGGGATGAGCAGTTCTTC
TRBD2	TRBJ2-7	.	TRBV3-1	CASTLAGDYYEQYF	TGTGCCAGCACACTAGCGGGAGATTACTACGAGCAGTACTTC
.	TRBJ2-7	.	TRBV9	CASSVVGGDSQRYF	TGTGCCAGCAGCGTAGTCGGAGGGGACTCTCAGCGGTACTTC
.	TRBJ1-4	few	TRBV14	CASSPRDGREKLFF	TGTGCCAGCAGCCCCCGGGACGGGCGCGAAAAACTGTTTTTT
.	TRBJ2-1	.	TRBV5-6	CASSSGGPVAEQFF	TGTGCCAGCAGCTCGGGGGGCCCAGTGGCTGAGCAGTTCTTC
TRBD2	TRBJ2-5	.	TRBV27	CASSRTSGINNEQYF	TGTGCCAGCAGTCGGACTAGCGGGATAAACAATGAGCAGTACTTC
.	TRBJ1-4	.	TRBV15	CATSFDSLGEKLFF	TGTGCCACCAGCTTCGACAGTTTGGGTGAAAAACTGTTTTTT
.	TRBJ2-7	few	TRBV18	CASSPQAGRSTYEQYF	TGTGCCAGCTCACCACAGGCAGGGAGAAGTACCTACGAGCAGTACTTC
TRBD2	TRBJ2-3	.	TRBV5-1	CASSSTLEISGRSADTQYF	TGCGCCAGCAGCTCGACCCTTGAGATTAGCGGGAGGAGCGCAGATACGCAGTATTTT